This T cell receptor beta chain derives from a study of glioma-infiltrating T cells after dendritic cell vaccination. Study-level findings and limits: Higher TCR clonality did not directly relate to longer survival. Only a small number of patients had complete blood and tumor samples.

This clone was seen a single time. Its antigen is unknown. CDR1 WSHSY and CDR2 SAAADI come from the germline V gene. The CDR3 runs to 14 residues. Trimming cost V 9 bases and J 7 bases, with 18 bases left between them. Time point meaning: after dendritic cell vaccination, including at tumor progression/relapse. Selection required adequate fresh-frozen tumor tissue plus more than two years' survival data. Using immunoSEQ multiplex PCR, the repertoire was profiled, and TCRdb retains in-frame clones only, with some absent. The table includes approximately 92,000 clones, 80% detected once. Here the sequenced sample was blood, taken after dendritic cell vaccination. This receptor was identified in a human donor with glioblastoma. The chain is built from TRBV10-2 and TRBJ1-4, with D tentatively TRBD1 (6 bases). CDR3 sequence reads: CASASGTLFEKLFF. CDR3 sequence (DNA): TGCGCCAGTGCCTCCGGGACATTATTTGAAAAACTGTTTTTT.